These 3 T cell receptor beta chains share one sample of origin, sequenced in a study of graft-versus-host responses after intestinal transplantation. No antigens are known for them. Assay used: immunoSEQ multiplex PCR; TCRdb lists only in-frame clones, some missing. Of 100,000 or so clones listed, 87% were seen once; the top ten hold around 1%. Sequencing was performed on unstimulated CD4+ T cells sorted from spleen or lymph node cells, taken before transplant. The receptors stem from a human donor who was the organ donor for an intestinal transplant.

This clone came up a few times. The rearrangement links TRBV19 to TRBJ2-2; the D is unclear. The CDR3 runs to 17 residues. CDR1 and CDR2 from the germline V gene are LNHDA and SQIVND (reference sequence). Between the trimmed V and J ends, which lost 4 bases and 5 bases, there was a span of 20 bases. The CDR3 loop is CASSKPAAGRRTGELFF. CDR3 coding DNA: TGTGCCAGTAGTAAGCCGGCGGCAGGTCGAAGAACCGGGGAGCTGTTTTTT.

The chain combines TRBV30 with TRBJ2-3, with D hard to call. The CDR3 is 13 residues long. Trimming took off 1 base at V and 3 bases at J, with 8 bases between the two ends. CDR1 GTSNPN and CDR2 SVGIG come from the germline V gene (reference sequence). The CDR3 is CAWSAYGTDTQYF. Written as DNA, the CDR3 is TGTGCCTGGAGTGCATATGGGACAGATACGCAGTATTTT.

The V and J genes are TRBV7-9 and TRBJ2-5; D perhaps matches TRBD2 (7 bases). This CDR3 has 16 residues. Germline V gene data show CDR1 as SEHNR and CDR2 as FQNEAQ (reference sequence). V was pared by 1 base and J by 5 bases, with 17 bases between. The CDR3 is CASSLEWAGGLETQYF. The CDR3 DNA follows: TGTGCCAGCAGCTTAGAATGGGCCGGGGGGCTGGAGACCCAGTACTTC.